A single sample gave rise to the 22 T cell receptor beta chains below, sequenced in a study of PD-1 blockade in classical Hodgkin lymphoma. Specified time point: cycle 4 day 1 (C4D1), after five to seven weeks of nivolumab. All patients relapsed after autologous stem cell transplantation, and brentuximab vedotin exposure varied. Using immunoSEQ multiplex PCR, the repertoire was profiled, and TCRdb retains in-frame clones only, with some absent. The sample includes tens of thousands of clones, under 85% seen only once; the top ten take 15% to 20%. This sample comprised peripheral blood mononuclear cells (PBMCs), obtained before the fourth cycle of nivolumab. Receptor source: a human donor with classical Hodgkin lymphoma.

The chain is built from TRBV27 and TRBJ1-1, with 11 bases fitting TRBD1. The V and J ends lost 1 base and 1 base, in that order; junction bases with no gene match: 5. In germline, CDR1 is MNHEY, CDR2 SMNVEV (reference sequence). This CDR3 comprises 17 residues. The CDR3 sequence: CASSLYGQGAWNTEAFF. The CDR3 region has the DNA TGTGCCAGCAGTTTATACGGACAGGGGGCTTGGAACACTGAAGCTTTCTTT.

The chain is built from TRBV6-6 and TRBJ1-2; no firm D call. Trimming removed 4 bases from V and 5 bases from J, with 20 bases in between. CDR1 is MNHNY and CDR2 is SVGAGI in the germline V gene (reference sequence). This CDR3 is 16 amino acids long. CDR3 region: CASSFSPRRTNYGYTF. CDR3 sequence (DNA): TGTGCCAGCAGTTTCTCCCCCAGAAGGACCAATTATGGCTACACCTTC.

This chain connects TRBV11-2 to TRBJ2-2; TRBD2 might be the D (6 bases). CDR3 length equals 15 residues. V shed 1 base and J shed 6 bases, with 12 bases lying between them. The V gene's germline CDR1 is SGHAT and CDR2 FQNNGV. The CDR3 region is CASSLVGGFAGELFF. CDR3 nucleotides: TGTGCCAGCAGCTTAGTGGGGGGTTTTGCCGGGGAGCTGTTTTTT.

The chain employs TRBV5-1 and TRBJ1-2; possible D gene TRBD1, 6 bases. Germline CDR1 is SGHRS and CDR2 is YFSETQ. The CDR3 length is 15 residues. With 3 bases removed from V and 7 bases from J, the gap between germline ends came to 19 bases. CDR3 sequence (DNA): TGCGCCAGCAGCTGGGACACCCCGAGGGTGGGTGGCTACACCTTC. Its protein is CASSWDTPRVGGYTF.

This clone was seen at least ten times. This chain connects TRBV6-1 to TRBJ1-2; possibly TRBD1 for D (6 bases). The CDR3 spans 12 residues. The V gene lost 6 bases and the J gene lost 2 bases, with 7 bases spanning the gap. CDR1 is MNHNS and CDR2 is SASEGT in the germline V gene. The CDR3 DNA reads TGTGCCAGCAGGGGGGCGAACTATGGCTACACCTTC. Protein: CASRGANYGYTF.

This clone was seen a single time. V gene TRBV10-2 combines with J gene TRBJ2-5, with D maybe TRBD2 (6 bases). V shed 6 bases and J shed 3 bases, with 17 bases lying between them. Germline V CDR1 and CDR2: WSHSY, SAAADI. This CDR3 has 15 amino acids. As DNA, the CDR3 is TGCGCCAGCAGCCCGCCGGGACTTTCCGAAGAGACCCAGTACTTC. The encoded protein is CASSPPGLSEETQYF.

J is TRBJ1-2 and V is TRBV4-3; D is perhaps TRBD1 (6 bases). CDR1 is LGHNA, CDR2 YSLEER, per germline. CDR3 size: 15 residues. Trimming left V 0 bases short and J 4 bases short, with 12 bases between. The CDR3: CASSQDHGQSYGYTF. The CDR3 DNA is TGCGCCAGCAGCCAAGATCACGGACAGAGCTATGGCTACACCTTC.

This clone was detected once. CDR3 in amino acids: CASSSLPRLAVSRYNEQFF. CDR3 sequence (DNA): TGTGCCAGCAGCTCCCTACCGAGACTAGCGGTTAGCCGCTACAATGAGCAGTTCTTC. The V gene is TRBV7-2, the J gene TRBJ2-1; 9 bases map to TRBD2. Germline-derived CDR1 and CDR2 are SGHTA and FQGNSA. The CDR3 sequence is 19 residues long. Unmatched junction bases numbered 16, after V lost 4 bases and J lost 3 bases.

This clone was found a few times. The V call is TRBV5-6, the J call TRBJ1-5, with a weak D call TRBD1 (5 bases). CDR3 length: 13 amino acids. The V and J ends lost 2 bases and 7 bases respectively, with 10 bases between them. Germline V gives CDR1 SGHDT, CDR2 YYEEEE. This CDR3 reads CASSFTGRQPQHF. The CDR3, as DNA: TGTGCCAGCAGCTTCACAGGACGGCAGCCCCAGCATTTT.

V and J are TRBV23-1 and TRBJ1-5, with D tentatively TRBD1 (5 bases). Being an ORF, TRBV23-1 has a function that is uncertain. V lost 0 bases, J lost 0 bases, and 12 bases lay in between. This CDR3 comprises 17 residues. CDR3 bases: TGCGCCAGCAGTCAATCGTCGGCACAGGATAGCAATCAGCCCCAGCATTTT. It yields the protein CASSQSSAQDSNQPQHF.

This rearrangement joins TRBV10-3 to TRBJ2-7; D is perhaps TRBD1 or TRBD2 (6 bases each). Germline assignment: CDR1 ENHRY and CDR2 SYGVKD. With 8 bases removed from V and 9 bases from J, the gap between germline ends came to 20 bases. The CDR3 covers 13 residues. CDR3 DNA sequence: TGTGCCATCGGTAGCGGAGCCCCCAGGGGGCAGTACTTC. It translates to CAIGSGAPRGQYF.

The chain recombines TRBV5-6 with TRBJ2-1, with D possibly TRBD2 on 6 matching bases. Looked up from germline, CDR1 is SGHDT and CDR2 is YYEEEE. This CDR3 has 15 amino acids. Trimming left V 0 bases short and J 1 base short, with 8 bases between. CDR3 region: CASSLGGRSYNEQFF. The CDR3 DNA follows: TGTGCCAGCAGCTTGGGTGGGAGGTCCTACAATGAGCAGTTCTTC.

Written as DNA, the CDR3 is TGTGCCATCAGTGATTTTGGCGAGCAGTACTTC. Translation: CAISDFGEQYF. J is TRBJ2-7 and V is TRBV10-3; D is uncertain. This CDR3 region has 11 residues. Trimming took 3 bases from V and 6 from J, leaving 6 bases between them. The germline CDR1 and CDR2 sequences are ENHRY and SYGVKD.

The chain joins TRBV18 to TRBJ2-3; possibly TRBD2 for D (5 bases). Trimming shortened V by 5 bases and J by 1 base, and 16 bases separated the two germline ends. This CDR3 comprises 16 residues. The germline V gene encodes CDR1 KGHSH and CDR2 LQKENI. The CDR3 DNA sequence: TGTGCCAGCTCATCCATCCGACTCGGGGGCACAGATACGCAGTATTTT. This gives the protein CASSSIRLGGTDTQYF.

The chain employs TRBV7-2 and TRBJ1-5, with D tentatively TRBD1 (5 bases). Germline values: CDR1 SGHTA, CDR2 FQGNSA. This CDR3 has 14 amino acids. Trimming pared 5 bases from V and 0 bases from J, leaving 8 bases between. This CDR3 reads CASSPTVSNQPQHF. Written as DNA, the CDR3 is TGTGCCAGCAGCCCGACAGTTAGCAATCAGCCCCAGCATTTT.

V and J are TRBV2 and TRBJ2-1; 7 bases map to TRBD1. This CDR3 is built from 16 residues. Germline CDR1 SNHLY, CDR2 FYNNEI. Germline trimming cut 6 bases from V and 2 bases from J; bases unmatched to any gene: 10. CDR3 amino acids: CASSQAGTVAYNEQFF. CDR3 coding DNA: TGTGCCAGCAGCCAAGCCGGGACAGTAGCCTACAATGAGCAGTTCTTC.

The chain uses TRBV18 and TRBJ2-2; TRBD1 or TRBD2 may be the D gene (5 bases each). Germline V gene lookup returns CDR1 KGHSH and CDR2 LQKENI. This CDR3 is 13 amino acids long. Trimming took 2 bases from V and 6 from J, leaving 7 bases between them. The CDR3 nucleotides read TGTGCCAGCTCACCATGGGACGCCGGGGAGCTGTTTTTT. Its translation is CASSPWDAGELFF. The whole variable domain, remainder taken from reference TRBV18 and TRBJ2-2, is NAGVMQNPRHLVRRRGQEARLRCSPMKGHSHVYWYRQLPEEGLKFMVYLQKENIIDESGMPKERFSAEFPKEGPSILRIQQVVRGDSAAYFCASSPWDAGELFFGEGSRLTVL.

J is TRBJ2-7 and V is TRBV6-1; 8 nucleotides align to TRBD1. This CDR3 has 17 residues. The germline V gene has CDR1 MNHNS and CDR2 SASEGT. The ends lost 1 base at V and 4 bases at J; junction bases unmatched: 12. CDR3: CASSEGRGGQGAYEQYF. The CDR3 DNA reads as TGTGCCAGCAGTGAAGGTCGAGGGGGGCAGGGGGCTTACGAGCAGTACTTC.

The chain employs TRBV19 and TRBJ2-7; a weak D match, TRBD2 (5 bases). Deletions cut 0 bases from V and 6 bases from J, with 12 bases between. CDR1 is LNHDA and CDR2 is SQIVND in the germline V gene (reference sequence). The CDR3 runs to 14 residues. In DNA, the CDR3 is TGTGCCAGTAGTATAGACGGCGGGTATTCCGAGCAGTACTTC. It translates to CASSIDGGYSEQYF.

This chain links TRBV5-1 with TRBJ2-5, with 10 bases aligning to TRBD1. This CDR3 is 17 amino acids long. CDR1 is SGHRS, CDR2 YFSETQ, per germline. Trimming at V came to 6 bases and at J to 5 bases, leaving 16 bases not matched to a gene. The CDR3 protein is CASIPLPGTGEAETQYF. CDR3 nucleotide sequence: TGCGCCAGCATCCCCCTACCCGGGACAGGGGAGGCGGAGACCCAGTACTTC.

V usage is TRBV27 and J usage is TRBJ2-1, with D tentatively TRBD2 (5 bases). Per the germline V gene, CDR1 is MNHEY and CDR2 is SMNVEV (reference sequence). This CDR3 is 13 amino acids long. Trimming removed 7 bases from V and 4 bases from J, with 11 bases in between. CDR3 nucleotide sequence: TGTGCCAGCAAACCAGCGGCTTACAATGAGCAGTTCTTC. As protein: CASKPAAYNEQFF.

The rearrangement links TRBV28 to TRBJ2-1, with no clear D. Germline loops: CDR1 MDHEN, CDR2 SYDVKM. The V end was cut by 1 base, the J end by 0 bases, with 10 bases between. The CDR3 length is 16 residues. CDR3 bases: TGTGCCAGCAGTTTATCCCCGGACCTCTCCTACAATGAGCAGTTCTTC. Its translation: CASSLSPDLSYNEQFF. Full variable domain (remainder filled in from reference TRBV28 and TRBJ2-1): DVKVTQSSRYLVKRTGEKVFLECVQDMDHENMFWYRQDPGLGLRLIYFSYDVKMKEKGDIPEGYSVSREKKERFSLILESASTNQTSMYLCASSLSPDLSYNEQFFGPGTRLTVL.